What follows are 27 T cell receptor beta chains derived from one specimen sequenced in a study of blood T cells in healthy people across ages. A J-beta primer mix and a sample-barcoded 5' primer were used in a second PCR of about 7 to 12 cycles. MiXCR, applied by TCRdb to the 5' RACE reads, yields one record per CDR3 protein. This sample yields around 940,000 distinct CDR3 sequences, of which 45% to 60% are seen a single time; around 21% belongs to the top ten. The sequenced sample consisted of blood. The receptor source for this set is a woman aged 55-70 years in good health.

This chain links TRBV7-6 with TRBJ2-5; unclear D gene. Germline V gene data show CDR1 as SGHVS and CDR2 as FNYEAQ. The V end was cut by 7 bases, the J end by 5 bases, with 11 bases between. This CDR3 spans 12 amino acids. The CDR3 region has the DNA TGTGCCAGCACCCCCCAAGGGGAGACCCAGTACTTC. This encodes CASTPQGETQYF.

In its sample, this clonotype was seen a few times. The V and J genes are TRBV7-2 and TRBJ2-1; D uncertain. Deletions cut 5 bases from V and 1 base from J, with 12 bases between. Per germline, CDR1 SGHTA and CDR2 FQGNSA. The CDR3 is made up of 15 amino acids. The CDR3 DNA follows: TGTGCCAGCAGCCTCCAAGGATGGTCCTACAATGAGCAGTTCTTC. Its protein is CASSLQGWSYNEQFF.

This clonotype was counted a few times. The CDR3 sequence: CASGLAGSATQYF. CDR3 sequence (DNA): TGTGCCAGCGGCCTAGCGGGATCGGCTACGCAGTATTTT. J is TRBJ2-3 and V is TRBV11-3, with TRBD2 matching over 9 bases. This CDR3 comprises 13 residues. The V and J ends lost 8 bases and 8 bases, in that order; junction bases with no gene match: 8. CDR1 and CDR2 (germline): SGHNT, YENEEA.

The genes are TRBV13 and TRBJ2-4, with D perhaps being TRBD1 or TRBD2 (5 bases each). The closer fit of TRBJ2-5 to the DNA end suggests the J call may be wrong. The CDR3 is 13 residues long. The germline V gene encodes CDR1 PRHDT and CDR2 FYEKMQ (reference sequence). CDR3 sequence: CASSLLGVETQYF. CDR3 DNA: TGTGCCAGCAGCCTGCTGGGGGTAGAGACCCAGTACTTC.

This chain links TRBV6-1 with TRBJ2-7; 11 bases map to TRBD2. The V gene's germline CDR1 is MNHNS and CDR2 SASEGT. V gave up 7 bases and J gave up 7 bases; unmatched junction bases: 21. The CDR3 totals 18 residues. The CDR3 reads CASIQPGTSGRSYNEQYF. CDR3 sequence (DNA): TGTGCCAGCATCCAACCAGGGACTAGCGGACGCTCCTACAATGAGCAGTACTTC.

This clonotype came up a few times. The rearrangement links TRBV20-1 to TRBJ1-3; D not resolved. This CDR3 region has 13 residues. From germline, CDR1 is DFQATT and CDR2 SNEGSKA (reference sequence). V lost 0 bases to trimming and J lost 4 bases, with 7 bases between them. CDR3 DNA: TGCAGTGCTAGAGACATCAACGGAAACACCATATATTTT. This gives the protein CSARDINGNTIYF.

This sequence joins TRBV10-3 and TRBJ2-5; 7 nucleotides match TRBD1. The J call may be wrong; the DNA end is better matched by TRBJ2-7. The CDR3 totals 13 residues. Germline lookup yields CDR1 ENHRY and CDR2 SYGVKD. CDR3 region: CAISSFTGDEQYF. The CDR3 DNA follows: TGTGCCATCAGTTCCTTCACAGGGGACGAGCAGTACTTC.

The rearrangement uses TRBV11-2 and TRBJ2-7; D is uncertain. V was cut by 3 bases and J by 0 bases, with 9 bases left in between. Germline V gene sequence: CDR1 SGHAT, CDR2 FQNNGV. This CDR3 is 14 amino acids long. CDR3 DNA: TGTGCCAGCAGCTTCGGCTATAGCTCCTACGAGCAGTACTTC. Its protein product is CASSFGYSSYEQYF.

This sequence joins TRBV18 and TRBJ2-5; TRBD1 agrees at 10 bases. Germline CDR1 is KGHSH and CDR2 is LQKENI. The CDR3 consists of 14 residues. J gave up 4 bases and V 3 bases, and 2 bases lay outside the gene matches. CDR3 sequence reads: CASSPGQGTETQYF. CDR3 bases: TGTGCCAGCTCACCGGGACAGGGGACAGAGACCCAGTACTTC.

The J gene is TRBJ1-5, the V gene TRBV25-1; 7 nucleotides align to TRBD1. Germline V CDR1 and CDR2: MGHDK, SYGVNS. The CDR3 totals 15 residues. V gave up 3 bases and J gave up 4 bases; unmatched junction bases: 6. In nucleotides, the CDR3 is TGTGCCAGCAGTGAGCAGGGGGGGTTTAATCAGCCCCAGCATTTT. This encodes CASSEQGGFNQPQHF.

This clonotype appeared a few times. The chain employs TRBV7-2 and TRBJ2-7, with D possibly TRBD2 on 7 matching bases. Germline assignment: CDR1 SGHTA and CDR2 FQGNSA. The CDR3 runs to 15 residues. Deletions cut 7 bases from V and 4 bases from J, with 20 bases between. In DNA, the CDR3 is TGTGCCAGCAAAGTCAACTTACAGGGAGGGTACGAGCAGTACTTC. Translation gives CASKVNLQGGYEQYF.

This clonotype appeared a few times. This chain links TRBV4-3 with TRBJ2-3; D might be TRBD1 (5 bases). This CDR3 has 15 residues. Germline CDR1 is LGHNA and CDR2 is YSLEER. V lost 0 bases and J 8 bases, leaving 15 bases between the germline ends. CDR3 sequence reads: CASSQDMAGRGTQYF. The CDR3 coding sequence is TGCGCCAGCAGCCAAGACATGGCAGGAAGGGGTACGCAGTATTTT.

The CDR3 is CASSSPGLSNNEQFF. The DNA of the CDR3 is TGTGCCAGCAGTTCTCCGGGACTGAGCAACAATGAGCAGTTCTTC. The J gene is TRBJ2-1, the V gene TRBV6-2 or TRBV6-3; a weak D match, TRBD2 (6 bases). Trimming took 4 bases from V and 5 from J, leaving 15 bases between them. The length of the CDR3 is 15 residues. The germline V gene has CDR1 MNHEY and CDR2 SVGEGT.

The chain has TRBV10-3 and TRBJ1-1, with D uncertain. Germline V gives CDR1 ENHRY, CDR2 SYGVKD. The length of the CDR3 is 14 residues. The V gene lost 4 bases and the J gene lost 1 base, with 10 bases spanning the gap. Here the CDR3 reads CAISGSHRNTEAFF. CDR3 DNA: TGTGCCATCAGTGGGAGTCATCGGAACACTGAAGCTTTCTTT.

The J gene is TRBJ2-1, the V gene TRBV7-2; TRBD2 matches at 14 bases. The DNA end is a closer match to TRBJ2-7, so the J assignment may be wrong. Germline CDR1 SGHTA, CDR2 FQGNSA. The CDR3 covers 16 residues. The CDR3 DNA reads TGTGCCAGCAGCACCGGGACTAGCGGGAGAGTTGGCGAGCAGTACTTC. Residues: CASSTGTSGRVGEQYF.

The chain has TRBV4-1 and TRBJ2-7; D possibly matches TRBD1 or TRBD2 (5 bases each). Germline V gene sequence: CDR1 MGHRA, CDR2 YSYEKL. V was cut by 5 bases and J by 2 bases, with 13 bases left in between. This CDR3 spans 14 amino acids. The CDR3 bases are TGCGCCAGCAGCGAAACGGGACGGACCTACGAGCAGTACTTC. It translates to CASSETGRTYEQYF.

The V call is TRBV28, the J call TRBJ2-6; D is ambiguous. V gave up 2 bases and J gave up 3 bases, with 11 bases separating them. The CDR3 consists of 16 residues. The germline V gene encodes CDR1 MDHEN and CDR2 SYDVKM. CDR3 coding DNA: TGTGCCAGCAGTTTAAGACGCCTCGGTGGGGCCAACGTCCTGACTTTC. Amino acid sequence: CASSLRRLGGANVLTF.

This clonotype was observed once. The chain recombines TRBV11-2 with TRBJ1-2; TRBD1 matches 9 bases. Trimming took 5 bases from V and 7 from J; bases not matched to a gene: 8. Germline assignment: CDR1 SGHAT and CDR2 FQNNGV. The CDR3 is 14 residues long. The CDR3 loop is CASSVADRGGGYTF. CDR3 bases: TGTGCCAGCAGCGTAGCGGACAGGGGAGGTGGCTACACCTTC.

The chain has TRBV7-2 and TRBJ2-1, with D uncertain. The CDR3 has 11 residues. Between the trimmed V and J ends, which lost 8 bases and 9 bases, there was a span of 11 bases. Per germline, CDR1 SGHTA and CDR2 FQGNSA. The CDR3 bases are TGTGCCAGCGGCGTGGGTGGTGAGCAGTTCTTC. This codes for CASGVGGEQFF.

This clonotype was seen only once. The CDR3 DNA reads TGTGCCAGCTCCCTTTCCGGGAGCATCTTTGAGCAGTACTTC. Translating gives CASSLSGSIFEQYF. The chain joins TRBV18 to TRBJ2-7; possible D gene TRBD2, 6 bases. Germline values: CDR1 KGHSH, CDR2 LQKENI. V gave up 6 bases and J gave up 7 bases, with 19 bases separating them. This CDR3 region has 14 residues. Supplemented by reference TRBV18 and TRBJ2-7, the full variable domain reads NAGVMQNPRHLVRRRGQEARLRCSPMKGHSHVYWYRQLPEEGLKFMVYLQKENIIDESGMPKERFSAEFPKEGPSILRIQQVVRGDSAAYFCASSLSGSIFEQYFGPGTRLTVT.

This chain's CDR3 is CATSDLSAGSSYNEQFF. The CDR3 DNA sequence: TGTGCCACCAGTGATCTCTCTGCGGGAAGCTCCTACAATGAGCAGTTCTTC. The V and J genes are TRBV24-1 and TRBJ2-1; perhaps TRBD2 as D (6 bases). There are 17 residues in the CDR3. Trimming removed 3 bases at V and 0 bases at J, with 14 bases between. Per the germline V gene, CDR1 is KGHDR and CDR2 is SFDVKD.

This clonotype was found a few times. J is TRBJ2-7 and V is TRBV2; possibly TRBD2 for D (6 bases). Trimming left V 5 bases short and J 6 bases short, with 14 bases between. Germline CDR1 reads SNHLY; CDR2 reads FYNNEI. The CDR3 runs 13 residues. The CDR3 reads CASSSGQGGEQYF. CDR3 coding DNA: TGTGCCAGCAGTTCCGGCCAGGGAGGCGAGCAGTACTTC.

The V call is TRBV7-9, the J call TRBJ1-1, with D uncertain. Trimming took off 3 bases at V and 10 bases at J, with 15 bases between the two ends. Germline V lookup: CDR1 SEHNR, CDR2 FQNEAQ (reference sequence). CDR3 length: 13 amino acids. The CDR3 sequence: CASSLASSRSAFF. The CDR3 bases are TGTGCCAGCAGCTTGGCTTCCAGCCGGTCAGCTTTCTTT.

The table lists this clonotype with many counts. The chain couples TRBV14 to TRBJ2-3, with D hard to call. The germline gives CDR1 SGHDN, CDR2 FVKESK. This CDR3 has 12 amino acids. Trimming cost V 4 bases and J 4 bases, with 6 bases left between them. In DNA, the CDR3 is TGTGCCAGCAGCCCCGCCTCAGATACGCAGTATTTT. Its protein is CASSPASDTQYF.

This clonotype appeared a few times. This chain joins TRBV28 and TRBJ2-4; 8 bases map to TRBD2. The end of the DNA aligns better with TRBJ2-7, so the J call may be wrong. The germline gives CDR1 MDHEN, CDR2 SYDVKM. The CDR3 has 14 residues. CDR3 DNA sequence: TGTGCCAGCAGTTTACCCGGGAGGGCCCTCGAGCAGTACTTC. This translates into CASSLPGRALEQYF.

The V gene is TRBV24-1, the J gene TRBJ2-5; TRBD2 aligns across 7 bases. Germline V lookup: CDR1 KGHDR, CDR2 SFDVKD. The CDR3 contains 17 residues. The ends lost 0 bases at V and 2 bases at J; junction bases unmatched: 8. The CDR3 loop reads CATSDLPQGSGQETQYF. In nucleotides, the CDR3 is TGTGCCACCAGTGATTTGCCTCAGGGTAGCGGGCAAGAGACCCAGTACTTC.

This rearrangement joins TRBV7-2 to TRBJ2-5, with D perhaps matching TRBD2 (6 bases). The germline CDR1 and CDR2 sequences are SGHTA and FQGNSA. The CDR3 has 15 residues. Trimming took off 4 bases at V and 3 bases at J, with 15 bases between the two ends. CDR3 DNA sequence: TGTGCCAGCAGCTCCCACGGGGCTAGCGAAGAGACCCAGTACTTC. Translating it yields CASSSHGASEETQYF.